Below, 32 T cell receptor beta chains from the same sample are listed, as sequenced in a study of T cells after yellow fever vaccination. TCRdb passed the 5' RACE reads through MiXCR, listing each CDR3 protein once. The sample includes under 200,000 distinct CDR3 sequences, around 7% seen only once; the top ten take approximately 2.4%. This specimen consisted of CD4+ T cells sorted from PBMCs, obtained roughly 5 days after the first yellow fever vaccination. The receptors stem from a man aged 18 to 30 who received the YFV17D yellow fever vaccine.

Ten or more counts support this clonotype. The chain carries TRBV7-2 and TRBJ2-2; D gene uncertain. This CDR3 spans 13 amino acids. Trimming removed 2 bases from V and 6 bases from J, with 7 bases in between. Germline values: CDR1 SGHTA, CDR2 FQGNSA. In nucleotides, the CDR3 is TGTGCCAGCAGCTTACGACTGGCCGGGGAGCTGTTTTTT. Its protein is CASSLRLAGELFF.

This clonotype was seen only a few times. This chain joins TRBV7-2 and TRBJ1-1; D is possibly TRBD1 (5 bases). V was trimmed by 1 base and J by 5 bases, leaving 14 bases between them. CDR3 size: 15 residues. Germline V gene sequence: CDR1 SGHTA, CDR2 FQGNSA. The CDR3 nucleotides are TGTGCCAGCAGCTTAGGTAATTGGGGGGAGACTGAAGCTTTCTTT. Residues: CASSLGNWGETEAFF.

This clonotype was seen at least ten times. In nucleotides, the CDR3 is TGTGCCAGCAGCTTAGCTGGGATCCGGGGGGAGACCCAGTACTTC. Amino acids: CASSLAGIRGETQYF. The rearrangement links TRBV7-2 to TRBJ2-5; D possibly corresponds to TRBD2 (6 bases). Germline assignment: CDR1 SGHTA and CDR2 FQGNSA. Trimming cost V 0 bases and J 5 bases, with 13 bases left between them. This CDR3 contains 15 residues.

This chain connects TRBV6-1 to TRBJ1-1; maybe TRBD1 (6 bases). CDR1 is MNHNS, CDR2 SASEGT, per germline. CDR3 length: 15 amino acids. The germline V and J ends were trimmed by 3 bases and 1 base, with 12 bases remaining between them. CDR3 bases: TGTGCCAGCAGTGACTTGCTGGGGGCGAACACTGAAGCTTTCTTT. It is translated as CASSDLLGANTEAFF.

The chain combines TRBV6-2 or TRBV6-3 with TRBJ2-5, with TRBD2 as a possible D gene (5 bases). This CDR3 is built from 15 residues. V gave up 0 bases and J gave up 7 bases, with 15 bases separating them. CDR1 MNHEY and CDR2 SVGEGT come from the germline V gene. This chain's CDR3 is CASSYSPRGKGTQYF. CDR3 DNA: TGTGCCAGCAGTTACTCCCCTCGGGGAAAGGGGACCCAGTACTTC.

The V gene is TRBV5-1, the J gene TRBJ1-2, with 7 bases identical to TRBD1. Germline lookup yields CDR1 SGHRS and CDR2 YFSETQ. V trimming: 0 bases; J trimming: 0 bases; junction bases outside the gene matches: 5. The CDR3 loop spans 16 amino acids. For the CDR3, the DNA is TGCGCCAGCAGCTTGGCAGGGGGGATGGCTAACTATGGCTACACCTTC. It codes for CASSLAGGMANYGYTF.

CDR3 protein: CASSFGHLNGYTF. CDR3 coding DNA: TGTGCCAGCAGCTTTGGACACCTCAACGGCTACACCTTC. This chain links TRBV13 with TRBJ1-2, with a weak D call TRBD1 (5 bases). The CDR3 spans 13 residues. In germline, CDR1 is PRHDT, CDR2 FYEKMQ (reference sequence). Trimming left V 3 bases short and J 8 bases short, with 13 bases between.

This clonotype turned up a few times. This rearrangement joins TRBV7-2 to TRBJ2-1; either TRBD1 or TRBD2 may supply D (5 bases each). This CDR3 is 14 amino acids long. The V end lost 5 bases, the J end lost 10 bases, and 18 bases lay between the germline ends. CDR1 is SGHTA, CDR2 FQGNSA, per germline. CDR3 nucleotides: TGTGCCAGCAGCCGAGGGACCAGGGTTTCGGAGCAGTTCTTC. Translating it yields CASSRGTRVSEQFF.

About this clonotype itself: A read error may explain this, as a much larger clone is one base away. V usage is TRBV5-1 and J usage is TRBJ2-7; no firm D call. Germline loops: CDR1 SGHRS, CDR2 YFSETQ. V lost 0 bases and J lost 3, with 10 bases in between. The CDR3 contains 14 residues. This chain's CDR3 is CASSLETSIYEQYF. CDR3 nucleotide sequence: TGCGCCAGCAGCTTGGAGACGAGTATCTACGAGCAGTACTTC.

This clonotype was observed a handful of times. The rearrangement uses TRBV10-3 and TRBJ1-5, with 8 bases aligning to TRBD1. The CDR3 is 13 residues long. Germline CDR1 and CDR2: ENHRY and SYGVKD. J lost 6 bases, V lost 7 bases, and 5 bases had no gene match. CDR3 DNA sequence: TGTGCCATCAAGGACAGGGACGGTCAGCCCCAGCATTTT. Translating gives CAIKDRDGQPQHF.

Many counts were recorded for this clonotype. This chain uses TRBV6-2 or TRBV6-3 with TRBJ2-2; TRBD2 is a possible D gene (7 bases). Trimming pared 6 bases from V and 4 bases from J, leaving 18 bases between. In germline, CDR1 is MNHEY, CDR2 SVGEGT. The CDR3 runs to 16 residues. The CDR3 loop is CASSRGGAMSTGELFF. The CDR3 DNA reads TGTGCCAGCAGCAGAGGGGGGGCTATGAGCACCGGGGAGCTGTTTTTT.

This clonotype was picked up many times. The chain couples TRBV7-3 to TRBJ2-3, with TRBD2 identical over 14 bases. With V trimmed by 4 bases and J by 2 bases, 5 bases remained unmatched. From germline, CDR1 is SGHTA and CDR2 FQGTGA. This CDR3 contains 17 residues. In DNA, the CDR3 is TGTGCCAGCAGCTGGACTAGCGGGGGGACCTACACAGATACGCAGTATTTT. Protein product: CASSWTSGGTYTDTQYF.

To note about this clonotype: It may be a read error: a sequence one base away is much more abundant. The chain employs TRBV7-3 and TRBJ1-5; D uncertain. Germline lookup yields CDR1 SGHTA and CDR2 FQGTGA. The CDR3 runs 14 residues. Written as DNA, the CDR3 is TGTGCCAGCAGAAGGTTTTATAGCAATCATCCCCAGCATTTT. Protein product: CASRRFYSNHPQHF.

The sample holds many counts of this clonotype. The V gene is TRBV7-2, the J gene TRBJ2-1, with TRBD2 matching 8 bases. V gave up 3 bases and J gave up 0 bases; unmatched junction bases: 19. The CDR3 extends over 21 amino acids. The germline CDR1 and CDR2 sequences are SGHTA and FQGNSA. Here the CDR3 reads CASSLGVQRGIALSSYNEQFF. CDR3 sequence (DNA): TGTGCCAGCAGCTTGGGAGTTCAGCGGGGGATTGCTTTGAGCTCCTACAATGAGCAGTTCTTC.

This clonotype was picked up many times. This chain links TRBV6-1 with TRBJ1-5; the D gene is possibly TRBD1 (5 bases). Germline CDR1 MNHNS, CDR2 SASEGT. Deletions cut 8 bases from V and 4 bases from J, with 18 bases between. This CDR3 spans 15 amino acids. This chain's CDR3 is CASRPGPTQNQPQHF. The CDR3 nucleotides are TGTGCCAGCCGGCCAGGGCCAACTCAAAATCAGCCCCAGCATTTT.

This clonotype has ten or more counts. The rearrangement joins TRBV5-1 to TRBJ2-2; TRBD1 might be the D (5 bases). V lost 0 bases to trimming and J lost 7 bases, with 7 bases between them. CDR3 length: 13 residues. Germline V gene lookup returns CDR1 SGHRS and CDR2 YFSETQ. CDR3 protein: CASSLETVGELFF. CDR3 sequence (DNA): TGCGCCAGCAGCTTGGAGACAGTCGGGGAGCTGTTTTTT.

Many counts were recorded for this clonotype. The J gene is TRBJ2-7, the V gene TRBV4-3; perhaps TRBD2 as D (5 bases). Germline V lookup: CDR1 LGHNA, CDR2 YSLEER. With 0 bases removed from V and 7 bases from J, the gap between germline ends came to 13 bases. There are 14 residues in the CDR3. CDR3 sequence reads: CASSQERQPGEQYV. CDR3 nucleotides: TGCGCCAGCAGCCAAGAAAGGCAGCCGGGGGAGCAGTACGTC.

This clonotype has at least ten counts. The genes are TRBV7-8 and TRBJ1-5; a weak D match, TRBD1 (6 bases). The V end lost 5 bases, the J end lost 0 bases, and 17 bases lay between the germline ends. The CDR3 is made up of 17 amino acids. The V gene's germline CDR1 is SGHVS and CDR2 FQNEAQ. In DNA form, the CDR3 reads TGTGCCAGCAGCGCCCAAGGGCGAGGGGGTAGCAATCAGCCCCAGCATTTT. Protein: CASSAQGRGGSNQPQHF.

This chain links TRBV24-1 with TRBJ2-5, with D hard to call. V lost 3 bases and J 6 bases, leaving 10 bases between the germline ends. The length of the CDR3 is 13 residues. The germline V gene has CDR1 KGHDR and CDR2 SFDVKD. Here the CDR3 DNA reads TGTGCCACCAGTGATCCGCATTCGAAGACCCAGTACTTC. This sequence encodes CATSDPHSKTQYF.

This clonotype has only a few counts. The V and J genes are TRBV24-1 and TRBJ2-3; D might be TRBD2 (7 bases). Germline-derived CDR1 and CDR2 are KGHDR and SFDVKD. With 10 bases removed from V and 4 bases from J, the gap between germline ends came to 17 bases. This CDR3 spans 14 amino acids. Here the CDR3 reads CATAGAGESDTQYF. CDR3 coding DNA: TGTGCCACTGCGGGGGCAGGAGAGTCAGATACGCAGTATTTT.

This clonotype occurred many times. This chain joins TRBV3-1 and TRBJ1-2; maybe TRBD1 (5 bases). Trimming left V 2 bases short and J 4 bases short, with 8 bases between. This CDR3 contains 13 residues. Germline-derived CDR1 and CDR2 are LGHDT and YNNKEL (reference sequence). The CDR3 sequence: CASSQQGGYGYTF. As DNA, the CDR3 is TGTGCCAGCAGCCAACAGGGAGGCTATGGCTACACCTTC.

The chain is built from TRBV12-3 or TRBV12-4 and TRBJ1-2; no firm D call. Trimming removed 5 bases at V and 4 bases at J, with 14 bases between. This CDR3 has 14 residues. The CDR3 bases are TGTGCCAGCAGTGTATCTACCTACAGCTATGGCTACACCTTC. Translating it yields CASSVSTYSYGYTF.

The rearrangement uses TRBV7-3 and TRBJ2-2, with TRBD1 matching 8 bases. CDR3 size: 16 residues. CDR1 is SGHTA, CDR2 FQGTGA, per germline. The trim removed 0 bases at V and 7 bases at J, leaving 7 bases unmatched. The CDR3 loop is CASSLTVPGGGGELFF. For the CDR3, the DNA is TGTGCCAGCAGCTTAACCGTACCAGGGGGCGGCGGGGAGCTGTTTTTT.

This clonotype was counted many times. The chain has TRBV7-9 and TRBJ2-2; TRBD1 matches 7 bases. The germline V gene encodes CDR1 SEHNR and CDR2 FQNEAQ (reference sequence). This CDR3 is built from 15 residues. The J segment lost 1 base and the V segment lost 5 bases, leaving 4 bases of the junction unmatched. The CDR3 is CASSTGTVNTGELFF. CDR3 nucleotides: TGTGCCAGCAGCACCGGGACAGTGAACACCGGGGAGCTGTTTTTT.

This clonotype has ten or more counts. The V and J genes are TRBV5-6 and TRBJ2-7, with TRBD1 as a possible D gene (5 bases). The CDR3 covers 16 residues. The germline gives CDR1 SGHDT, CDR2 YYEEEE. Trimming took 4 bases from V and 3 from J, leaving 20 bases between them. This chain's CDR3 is CASSALSGYRNYEQYV. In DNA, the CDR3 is TGTGCCAGCAGCGCCTTGTCAGGGTATCGGAACTACGAGCAGTACGTC.

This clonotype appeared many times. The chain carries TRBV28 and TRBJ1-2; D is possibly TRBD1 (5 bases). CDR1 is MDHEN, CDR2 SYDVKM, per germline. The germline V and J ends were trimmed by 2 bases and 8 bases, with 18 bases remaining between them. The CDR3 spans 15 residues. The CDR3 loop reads CASSLTPWGGSGYTF. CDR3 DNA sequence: TGTGCCAGCAGTTTAACCCCGTGGGGGGGAAGCGGCTACACCTTC.

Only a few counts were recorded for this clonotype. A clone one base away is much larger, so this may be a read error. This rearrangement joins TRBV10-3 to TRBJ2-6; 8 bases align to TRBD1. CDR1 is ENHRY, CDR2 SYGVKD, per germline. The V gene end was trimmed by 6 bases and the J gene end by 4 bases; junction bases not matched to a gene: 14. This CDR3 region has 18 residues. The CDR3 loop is CAIRIGQGAGLGANVLTF. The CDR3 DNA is TGTGCCATCAGAATCGGACAGGGTGCTGGTTTGGGGGCCAACGTCCTGACTTTC.

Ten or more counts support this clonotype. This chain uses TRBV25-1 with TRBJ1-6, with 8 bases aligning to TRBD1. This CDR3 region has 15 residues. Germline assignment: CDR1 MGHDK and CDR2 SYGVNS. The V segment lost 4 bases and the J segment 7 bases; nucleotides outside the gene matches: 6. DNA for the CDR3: TGTGCCAGCAGTGGGACCGGGACAGGCAATTCACCCCTCCACTTT. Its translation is CASSGTGTGNSPLHF.

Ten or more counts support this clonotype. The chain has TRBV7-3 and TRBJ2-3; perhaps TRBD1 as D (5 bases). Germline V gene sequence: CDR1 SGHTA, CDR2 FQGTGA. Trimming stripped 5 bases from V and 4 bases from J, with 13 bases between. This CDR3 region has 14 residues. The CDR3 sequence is CASSRAGLPDTQYF. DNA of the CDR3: TGTGCCAGCAGCCGGGCAGGGCTCCCAGATACGCAGTATTTT.

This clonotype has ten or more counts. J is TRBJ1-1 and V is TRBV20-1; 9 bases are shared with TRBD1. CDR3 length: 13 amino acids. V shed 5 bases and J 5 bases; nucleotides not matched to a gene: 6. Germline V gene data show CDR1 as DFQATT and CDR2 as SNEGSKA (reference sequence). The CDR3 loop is CSAHRGLGTEAFF. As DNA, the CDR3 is TGCAGTGCTCACAGGGGGCTAGGTACTGAAGCTTTCTTT.

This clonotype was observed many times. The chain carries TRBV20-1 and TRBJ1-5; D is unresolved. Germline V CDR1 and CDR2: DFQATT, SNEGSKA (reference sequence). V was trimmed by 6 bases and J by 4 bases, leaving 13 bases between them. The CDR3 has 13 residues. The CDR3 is CSAPGTQNQPQHF. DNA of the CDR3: TGCAGTGCCCCGGGTACGCAGAATCAGCCCCAGCATTTT.

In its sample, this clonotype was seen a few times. CDR3 DNA: TGCAGTGCTATAGGACCAACCACCGGGGAGCTGTTTTTT. Translation: CSAIGPTTGELFF. The chain recombines TRBV20-1 with TRBJ2-2, with unresolved D. This CDR3 is built from 13 residues. V was clipped by 4 bases and J by 4 bases, with 10 bases between them. The germline gives CDR1 DFQATT, CDR2 SNEGSKA (reference sequence).